Shown below are 2 T cell receptor beta chains from a single sample sequenced in a study of cytomegalovirus exposure and HLA in healthy donors. Here immunoSEQ multiplex PCR was the method, and the copy in TCRdb shows in-frame clones only, minus some. This sample has 250,000 to 300,000 clones, with around 90% found just once. The sequenced material came from PBMCs. All receptors come from a woman aged 18-29 years in good health and CMV-seronegative.

The chain employs TRBV7-6 and TRBJ2-2, with D unclear. Per the germline V gene, CDR1 is SGHVS and CDR2 is FNYEAQ. Trimming stripped 0 bases from V and 3 bases from J, with 11 bases between. CDR3 length equals 16 residues. The CDR3 sequence is CASSLAQVMYTGELFF. In nucleotides, the CDR3 is TGTGCCAGCAGCTTAGCGCAGGTGATGTACACCGGGGAGCTGTTTTTT. Full variable domain (outside the CDR3, taken from reference TRBV7-6 and TRBJ2-2): GAGVSQSPRYKVTKRGQDVALRCDPISGHVSLYWYRQALGQGPEFLTYFNYEAQQDKSGLPNDRFSAERPEGSISTLTIQRTEQRDSAMYRCASSLAQVMYTGELFFGEGSRLTVL.

The chain couples TRBV2 to TRBJ1-5, with TRBD1 identical over 7 bases. Germline assignment: CDR1 SNHLY and CDR2 FYNNEI. J lost 0 bases, V lost 6 bases, and 8 bases had no gene match. The CDR3 spans 16 residues. In nucleotides, the CDR3 is TGTGCCAGCAGGGGATGGACAGGACCTAGCAATCAGCCCCAGCATTTT. Translating gives CASRGWTGPSNQPQHF.